A selection of T cell receptor beta chains follows, all from one sample in a study of OX40 agonist ivuxolimab in advanced cancers. The assay was immunoSEQ multiplex PCR, and TCRdb's table has in-frame clones only and misses some. The sample has about 30,000 clones; roughly 92% are singletons. The material was CD4+ or CD8+ T cells sorted from blood, obtained in a trial of the OX40 agonist ivuxolimab. Source of these receptors: an adult with an advanced solid tumor such as melanoma, head and neck, liver or kidney cancer. CDR3s include the opening cysteine and the closing phenylalanine or tryptophan. The D gene is left open where the match is weak. Clone size appears in some rows only: once, few, many, or a class for an expanded clone.

clone size	D gene	V gene	J gene	CDR3 DNA	CDR3 protein
NA	NA	TRBV5-6	TRBJ1-5	TGTGCCAGCAGCTTGTGGGGCGATCAGCCCCAGCATTTT	CASSLWGDQPQHF
NA	NA	TRBV6-1	TRBJ1-5	TGTGCCAGCAGTGATGGGACACGCCACTATAGCAATCAGCCCCAGCATTTT	CASSDGTRHYSNQPQHF
once	NA	TRBV7-9	TRBJ1-1	TGTGCCAGCAGCTTGGACCGGGACATAGCTTTCTTT	CASSLDRDIAFF
NA	TRBD2	TRBV4-3	TRBJ2-2	TGCGCCAGCAGCCAAGATTGGCGGGAGGGATCCGGGGAGCTGTTTTTT	CASSQDWREGSGELFF
few	TRBD1	TRBV27	TRBJ1-1	TGTGCCAGCAGTCCTTCGGACAGGGTGAACACTGAAGCTTTCTTT	CASSPSDRVNTEAFF
NA	TRBD1	TRBV4-1	TRBJ1-1	TGCGCCAGCAGCCCCCATCTTCAGGGGGCCCCTGAAGCTTTCTTT	CASSPHLQGAPEAFF
NA	NA	TRBV9	TRBJ1-6	TGTGCCAGCAGCGTAAACGGTTCACCCCTCCACTTT	CASSVNGSPLHF
NA	NA	TRBV30	TRBJ2-7	TGTGCCTGGAGGCAGGGGTACGAGCAGTACTTC	CAWRQGYEQYF
NA	TRBD2	TRBV4-3	TRBJ2-7	TGCGCCAGCAGCCAAGACGCTAGCGGTGGCTCCTACGAGCAGTACTTC	CASSQDASGGSYEQYF
NA	NA	TRBV7-9	TRBJ2-7	TGTGCCAGCAGCTTAGACGCCTTACGTTACGAGCAGTACTTC	CASSLDALRYEQYF
NA	TRBD1	TRBV30	TRBJ1-2	TGTGCCTGGATCTCAGGACAGGGAGGGTATGGCTACACCTTC	CAWISGQGGYGYTF
NA	NA	TRBV27	TRBJ1-1	TGTGCCAGCAGTTTATCGATAAGCACTGAAGCTTTCTTT	CASSLSISTEAFF
NA	NA	TRBV5-5	TRBJ1-5	TGTGCCAGCAGCTTAGGGGTTAGCAATCAGCCCCAGCATTTT	CASSLGVSNQPQHF
NA	NA	TRBV27	TRBJ1-2	TGTGCCAGCAGTTTAAACCAGGGAGAGAGTGGTGGAGAATATGGCTACACCTTC	CASSLNQGESGGEYGYTF
NA	NA	TRBV2	TRBJ2-1	TGTGCCAGCAGTGTTGTTGATGAGCAGTTCTTC	CASSVVDEQFF
NA	NA	TRBV7-8	TRBJ2-5	TGTGCCAGCAGCCTTAAAGGATGGGGACTCCAAGAGACCCAGTACTTC	CASSLKGWGLQETQYF
NA	NA	TRBV2	TRBJ2-7	TGTGCCAGCAGTGACTCGCCTTGGGAGCAGTACTTC	CASSDSPWEQYF
NA	NA	TRBV4-3	TRBJ1-5	TGCGCCAGCAGCCCTTCAGGGGCCAGTGGCAATCAGCCCCAGCATTTT	CASSPSGASGNQPQHF
once	TRBD1	TRBV10-3	TRBJ1-5	TGTGCCATCAGTGGAGGGGGACAGGGGGCCCGGAGTCAGCCCCAGCATTTT	CAISGGGQGARSQPQHF
NA	NA	TRBV11-1	TRBJ2-3	TGTGCCAGCAGTTCCCCGTGGGTCGCAGATACGCAGTATTTT	CASSSPWVADTQYF
once	NA	TRBV4-1	TRBJ2-7	TGCGCCAGCAGCCTCTCCCTTAACTACGAGCAGTACTTC	CASSLSLNYEQYF
NA	NA	TRBV28	TRBJ2-1	TGTGCCAGCAGTCCTATTCTCGGAGAAATCTCCTACAATGAGCAGTTCTTC	CASSPILGEISYNEQFF